The text below deals with one TCR beta chain. The repertoire was sequenced with immunoSEQ multiplex PCR; TCRdb's copy has only in-frame clones and lacks some. The data show approximately 53,000 clones, with 82% seen just once and approximately 20% held by the top ten. This record belongs to a study of blood T cell repertoires in COVID-19. Overall study: The study drew acute and convalescent COVID-19 samples from the United States, Italy and Spain.

The sequenced sample consisted of peripheral blood. The sequence was collected from a woman aged 60 to 75 with acute or convalescent COVID-19.

The chain's CDR3 is CAITPDRVSYEQYF. In nucleotides, the CDR3 is TGTGCCATCACCCCGGACAGGGTATCCTACGAGCAGTACTTC. This chain joins TRBV2 and TRBJ2-7; 8 bases agree with TRBD1. The CDR3 sequence is 14 residues long. J was trimmed by 1 base and V by 10 bases; bases with no gene match: 9. Germline V gene sequence: CDR1 SNHLY, CDR2 FYNNEI.